This T cell receptor beta chain was observed in a study of blood T cell repertoires in COVID-19. Looking at the study overall: Samples representing acute and convalescent COVID-19 were sourced from the United States, Italy and Spain. Sources were T cells, B-cell-depleted T cells, or PBMCs; the material itself was cDNA or gDNA.

This clone was recorded a few times. Sequencing used immunoSEQ multiplex PCR; TCRdb keeps in-frame clones, though not all of them. The sample consists of around 93,000 clones, 82% of them appearing once. CDR1 is SGHNT, CDR2 YYREEE, per germline (reference sequence). There are 15 residues in the CDR3. V gave up 0 bases and J gave up 8 bases, with 14 bases separating them. Sequencing used peripheral blood. This TCR was recovered from a man of 80 years or more with acute or convalescent COVID-19. The rearrangement links TRBV5-4 to TRBJ1-4; tentatively, D is TRBD1 (5 bases). For the CDR3, the DNA is TGTGCCAGCAGCTTGGGTCTAGGGGAGGACGAAAAACTGTTTTTT. This gives the protein CASSLGLGEDEKLFF.